This record concerns one T cell receptor (beta chain) sequence. These data belong to a study of blood T cell repertoires in COVID-19. Background on the study: Both acute and convalescent COVID-19 samples were obtained from the United States, Italy and Spain. The cDNA or gDNA used as material had been derived from T cells, B-cell-depleted T cells, or PBMCs.

In the source study's methods: Cell counts per sample came from amplifying reference gene primers. The method was immunoSEQ multiplex PCR; TCRdb's version includes in-frame clones alone and lacks a portion of them. V, J and clone size are taken as reported in that table, and D and trimming were inferred from the DNA itself. The table records some 25,000 clones, around 90% of them present only once. This CDR3 region has 15 residues. Trimming took 0 bases from V and 4 from J, leaving 11 bases between them. Germline lookup yields CDR1 SGHRS and CDR2 YFSETQ. This clonotype originated in a man aged 50 to 59 with active COVID-19. Material: peripheral blood. The V gene is TRBV5-1, the J gene TRBJ2-1; a possible D gene is TRBD1 (5 bases). DNA for the CDR3: TGCGCCAGCAGCTTGGAAGGGGTCGCGTACAATGAGCAGTTCTTC. Residues: CASSLEGVAYNEQFF.